The rows below give T cell receptor beta chains drawn from one sample of a study of T-cell memory formation after mild COVID-19. One entry per CDR3 protein results from TCRdb running MiXCR on the 5' RACE reads. Here the sample spans about 340,000 distinct CDR3 sequences, more than 15% being singletons. Sequencing input: PBMCs or a T cell subset sorted from them (not recorded which). The source is a young man who had mild COVID-19 (a few samples of this study predate the infection). Cell type and time point are not known. Both conserved end residues are part of each CDR3.

j_call: TRBJ2-2; v_call: TRBV20-1; cdr3_aa: CSARGPADTGELFF
j_call: TRBJ1-4; v_call: TRBV7-3; cdr3_aa: CARTHNEKLFF
j_call: TRBJ2-3; v_call: TRBV7-9; cdr3_aa: CASRSGTVTDTQYF
j_call: TRBJ2-7; v_call: TRBV30; cdr3_aa: CAWAGLNSYEQYF
j_call: TRBJ2-1; v_call: TRBV7-9; cdr3_aa: CASSPLALNEQFF
j_call: TRBJ2-7; v_call: TRBV30; cdr3_aa: CAWSRSGHEQYF
j_call: TRBJ2-7; v_call: TRBV23-1; cdr3_aa: CASSHGGGQDRTYEQYF
j_call: TRBJ2-2; v_call: TRBV20-1; cdr3_aa: CSAAGTGNTGELFF
j_call: TRBJ2-2; v_call: TRBV6-2/TRBV6-3; cdr3_aa: CASRGRPGELFF
j_call: TRBJ2-7; v_call: TRBV5-1; cdr3_aa: CASSLDEAYEQYF
j_call: TRBJ2-1; v_call: TRBV2; cdr3_aa: CASSPGALYNEQFF
j_call: TRBJ2-1; v_call: TRBV20-1; cdr3_aa: CSARFNSGGTYNEQFF
j_call: TRBJ2-7; v_call: TRBV11-2; cdr3_aa: CASSFRDKQYF
j_call: TRBJ1-2; v_call: TRBV19; cdr3_aa: CASSIDQDRTF
j_call: TRBJ1-4; v_call: TRBV21-1; cdr3_aa: CASSKATRDEKLFF
j_call: TRBJ2-3; v_call: TRBV29-1; cdr3_aa: CSVRSLTLTDTQYF
j_call: TRBJ1-6; v_call: TRBV12-3/TRBV12-4; cdr3_aa: CASSLLRTGNSPLHF
j_call: TRBJ1-1; v_call: TRBV29-1; cdr3_aa: CSVGKMNTEAFF
j_call: TRBJ2-1; v_call: TRBV9; cdr3_aa: CASSVDLNNEQFF
j_call: TRBJ1-2; v_call: TRBV24-1; cdr3_aa: CATSDRQAGGYTF
j_call: TRBJ2-1; v_call: TRBV7-9; cdr3_aa: CASNLDPTGQGFGEQFF
j_call: TRBJ2-3; v_call: TRBV12-3/TRBV12-4; cdr3_aa: CASSSVSSTDTQYF
j_call: TRBJ1-5; v_call: TRBV4-3; cdr3_aa: CASSLRDRSQPQHF
j_call: TRBJ2-7; v_call: TRBV6-5; cdr3_aa: CASSYSWQGQYEQYF
j_call: TRBJ1-5; v_call: TRBV4-3; cdr3_aa: CASSQEVTGSNQPQHF
j_call: TRBJ2-5; v_call: TRBV4-3; cdr3_aa: CASSQDGLAGEETQYF
j_call: TRBJ2-2; v_call: TRBV7-9; cdr3_aa: CASSPSGTGVTGELFF
j_call: TRBJ1-1; v_call: TRBV5-6; cdr3_aa: CASSPDSARSNTEAFF
j_call: TRBJ2-3; v_call: TRBV27; cdr3_aa: CASTSTSTDTQYF
j_call: TRBJ2-7; v_call: TRBV10-2; cdr3_aa: CASRGSGVPYEQYF
j_call: TRBJ2-2; v_call: TRBV4-1; cdr3_aa: CASSPQGFGRRAGELFF
j_call: TRBJ2-7; v_call: TRBV5-1; cdr3_aa: CASSLGNSGTAYEQYF
j_call: TRBJ1-5; v_call: TRBV10-3; cdr3_aa: CAISVIGDQPQHF
j_call: TRBJ2-1; v_call: TRBV10-2; cdr3_aa: CASSESGWATYEQFF
j_call: TRBJ2-7; v_call: TRBV12-3/TRBV12-4; cdr3_aa: CASSSDWPRGEQYF
j_call: TRBJ1-2; v_call: TRBV21-1; cdr3_aa: CASRTVCKRAAQRYGYTF
j_call: TRBJ2-2; v_call: TRBV10-2; cdr3_aa: CASRDGQGSTGELFF
j_call: TRBJ1-1; v_call: TRBV29-1; cdr3_aa: CSAGTGVNTEAFF
j_call: TRBJ2-1; v_call: TRBV9; cdr3_aa: CASSSADGTSGSRSYNEQFF
j_call: TRBJ2-4; v_call: TRBV28; cdr3_aa: CASSLSMSNIQYF
j_call: TRBJ1-2; v_call: TRBV10-3; cdr3_aa: CAISGDSQGYTF
j_call: TRBJ2-7; v_call: TRBV7-9; cdr3_aa: CASSQPDSGHHEQYF
j_call: TRBJ2-2; v_call: TRBV3-1; cdr3_aa: CASSEIASRTGELFF
j_call: TRBJ2-3; v_call: TRBV7-8; cdr3_aa: CASSSSQGVTDTQYF
j_call: TRBJ2-2; v_call: TRBV20-1; cdr3_aa: CSASNYVDGELFF
j_call: TRBJ1-2; v_call: TRBV13; cdr3_aa: CASSLGPTYGYTF
j_call: TRBJ2-1; v_call: TRBV29-1; cdr3_aa: CSVAGGTLPSNEQFF
j_call: TRBJ2-5; v_call: TRBV11-2; cdr3_aa: CASSLILGTSKETQYF
j_call: TRBJ1-2; v_call: TRBV3-2; cdr3_aa: CASSQVPGQGPRGYTF
j_call: TRBJ2-2; v_call: TRBV4-2; cdr3_aa: CASSVLGGATGELFF
j_call: TRBJ1-5; v_call: TRBV2; cdr3_aa: CASSGQLNQPQHF
j_call: TRBJ2-2; v_call: TRBV20-1; cdr3_aa: CSARKPGNTGELFF
j_call: TRBJ1-5; v_call: TRBV7-2; cdr3_aa: CASSFTGGRSNQPQHF
j_call: TRBJ2-3; v_call: TRBV5-1; cdr3_aa: CASSLDLDSFTDTQYF
j_call: TRBJ2-3; v_call: TRBV7-8; cdr3_aa: CASSLAGDPSTDTQYF
j_call: TRBJ2-7; v_call: TRBV4-3; cdr3_aa: CASSQDIRGDNSYEQYF